The text below deals with one T cell receptor (beta chain). Here immunoSEQ multiplex PCR was the method, and the copy in TCRdb shows in-frame clones only, minus some. The sample has around 160,000 clones; 82% are singletons. This sample is part of a study of T cell responses to AZD1222 COVID-19 vaccine. Trimming took 4 bases from V and 9 from J; bases not matched to a gene: 7. The CDR3 length is 15 residues. Germline V CDR1 and CDR2: SGHTA, FQGNSA. The gene calls are TRBV7-2 and TRBJ2-1; TRBD2 agrees at 12 bases. Sequencing used peripheral blood, obtained on day 0 of MenACWY control vaccination. The TCR originated in an adult in good health. The CDR3 DNA sequence: TGTGCCAGCAGCTCTCCTAGCGGGGGGGCCGGTGAGCAGTTCTTC. It is translated as CASSSPSGGAGEQFF.